What follows are 23 T cell receptor beta chains derived from one specimen sequenced in a study of metastatic and nonmetastatic thyroid tumors. There were no patients who had received any treatment before thyroid surgery. TCRdb used MiXCR to call clones anew from the PCR reads. The profile shows some 26,000 clones, approximately 24% of them singletons. Sequenced sample: blood. The source of these receptors is a male donor with papillary thyroid cancer or a benign thyroid nodule (not recorded which). Some clones in this sample may be carry-over from other donors' samples.

The sample holds many counts of this clone. A read error is possible here, since a much larger clone lies one base away. The rearrangement joins TRBV6-1 to TRBJ2-7, with unresolved D. Trimming shortened V by 4 bases and J by 4 bases, and 8 bases separated the two germline ends. The CDR3 is 12 residues long. From germline, CDR1 is MNHNS and CDR2 SASEGT. The CDR3 nucleotides are TGTGCCAGCAGTGCCTACTCTTACGAGCAGTACTTC. Translation: CASSAYSYEQYF.

The sample holds many counts of this clone. The V and J genes are TRBV5-1 and TRBJ1-2; possibly TRBD1 for D (5 bases). The CDR3 is made up of 12 amino acids. Trimming removed 4 bases at V and 8 bases at J, with 12 bases between. Germline V gene lookup returns CDR1 SGHRS and CDR2 YFSETQ. The chain's CDR3 is CASSQGAVGYTF. The CDR3 coding sequence is TGCGCCAGCAGCCAGGGTGCCGTGGGCTACACCTTC.

This clone appeared a few times. A junction end diverges from the germline sequence, so it may reflect a read error. This chain connects TRBV27 to TRBJ2-7; a possible D gene is TRBD2 (6 bases). Germline V gives CDR1 MNHEY, CDR2 SMNVEV (reference sequence). The CDR3 consists of 13 residues. CDR3 in DNA: TGTGCCAGCAGTTTCCGTTGGGAGGTCGAGCAGCACTTC. Residues: CASSFRWEVEQHF.

With regard to this clone: At one end the junction does not follow the germline gene, possibly because of a read error. The J gene is TRBJ2-3, the V gene TRBV9; D may be TRBD2 (6 bases). The CDR3 runs to 16 residues. Per the germline V gene, CDR1 is SGDLS and CDR2 is YYNGEE. The CDR3 here is CASSLRRDQGTDTQYF. DNA for the CDR3: TGTGCCAGCAGCTTACGGCGGGACCAGGGCACAGATACCCAGTATTTT. Based on the CDR3 plus reference TRBV9 and TRBJ2-3, the full variable domain is DSGVTQTPKHLITATGQRVTLRCSPRSGDLSVYWYQQSLDQGLQFLIQYYNGEERAKGNILERFSAQQFPDLHSELNLSSLELGDSALYFCASSLRRDQGTDTQYFGPGTRLTVL.

The gene calls are TRBV20-1 and TRBJ2-3; 7 nucleotides agree with TRBD1. V dropped 6 bases and J dropped 2; count of bases not matched to a gene: 8. Germline-derived CDR1 and CDR2 are DFQATT and SNEGSKA (reference sequence). This CDR3 has 14 residues. CDR3 in DNA: TGCAGTGCGGCCGGGACAGAGAACACAGATACGCAGTATTTT. It specifies CSAAGTENTDTQYF.

The chain carries TRBV30 and TRBJ1-3; a weak D match, TRBD1 (6 bases). This CDR3 has 12 amino acids. The germline V gene has CDR1 GTSNPN and CDR2 SVGIG (reference sequence). Trimming took 5 bases from V and 4 from J, leaving 9 bases between them. Here the CDR3 DNA reads TGTGCCTGGGGGGGGCGCGGAAACACCATATATTTT. Encoded protein: CAWGGRGNTIYF.

The CDR3 coding sequence is TGTGCCTGGAGGGGAGAGGTCTCGCAGTACTTC. It translates to CAWRGEVSQYF. The chain combines TRBV30 with TRBJ2-7; D might be TRBD2 (5 bases). Trimming took 3 bases from V and 9 from J, leaving 12 bases between them. Germline values: CDR1 GTSNPN, CDR2 SVGIG (reference sequence). The length of the CDR3 is 11 residues.

In its sample, this clone was seen many times. The chain is built from TRBV28 and TRBJ2-3; 7 bases fit TRBD2. In germline, CDR1 is MDHEN, CDR2 SYDVKM. This CDR3 comprises 14 residues. The trim removed 2 bases at V and 7 bases at J, leaving 6 bases unmatched. Here the CDR3 DNA reads TGTGCCAGCAGTTTACAGGCGGGAGTAAATACGCAGTATTTT. This codes for CASSLQAGVNTQYF.

V gene TRBV27 combines with J gene TRBJ2-7; TRBD2 agrees at 8 bases. Trimming removed 2 bases from V and 2 bases from J; junction bases left unmatched: 2. The CDR3 consists of 14 residues. Looked up from germline, CDR1 is MNHEY and CDR2 is SMNVEV (reference sequence). The CDR3 region has the DNA TGTGCCAGCAGTTTAGCGGGGGGAACCTACGAGCAGTACTTC. This codes for CASSLAGGTYEQYF.

The table lists this clone with a count of one. One junction end disagrees with the germline gene, perhaps due to a read error. The chain recombines TRBV18 with TRBJ1-2; D is unresolved. Per germline, CDR1 KGHSH and CDR2 LQKENI. The CDR3 is 13 residues long. CDR3 sequence (DNA): TGTGCCAGCTCACCGACGGTCGGGTTTGGCGACACCTTC. Translating it yields CASSPTVGFGDTF.

This clone has ten or more counts. The rearrangement uses TRBV10-3 and TRBJ1-1; D might be TRBD1 (6 bases). V was pared by 3 bases and J by 5 bases, with 13 bases between. Germline V lookup: CDR1 ENHRY, CDR2 SYGVKD. The CDR3 length is 14 residues. CDR3 sequence: CAISDHQGLTEAFF. The DNA for the CDR3 is TGTGCCATCAGTGACCACCAGGGGTTAACTGAAGCTTTCTTT.

In the case of this clone: One junction end does not reproduce the germline sequence, and a read error may be involved. The chain recombines TRBV13 with TRBJ2-7; TRBD1 aligns across 10 bases. Germline V gene lookup returns CDR1 PRHDT and CDR2 FYEKMQ (reference sequence). This CDR3 has 14 residues. The CDR3 coding sequence is TGTGCAAGCAGCTTGGGACAGGGGTCCTACGATCAGTACTTC. Its translation: CASSLGQGSYDQYF.

Within the sample, this clone is medium-sized. V usage is TRBV12-5 and J usage is TRBJ1-5; D is ambiguous. V was pared by 7 bases and J by 4 bases, with 14 bases between. This CDR3 is built from 14 residues. The V gene's germline CDR1 is LGHNT and CDR2 FRNRAP. In DNA, the CDR3 is TGTGCTAGTGTCACGGGGAACCATAATCAGCCCCAGCATTTT. This gives the protein CASVTGNHNQPQHF.

The rearrangement links TRBV6-1 to TRBJ2-5; TRBD2 matches 11 bases. Trimming cost V 7 bases and J 5 bases; bases outside gene matches: 3. This CDR3 has 13 residues. The V gene's germline CDR1 is MNHNS and CDR2 SASEGT. The CDR3: CASNLAGGETQYF. The CDR3 region has the DNA TGTGCCAGCAACTTAGCGGGAGGGGAGACCCAGTACTTC.

J is TRBJ2-7 and V is TRBV5-1, with D tentatively TRBD1 (6 bases). The CDR3 sequence is 14 residues long. CDR1 SGHRS and CDR2 YFSETQ come from the germline V gene. V shed 4 bases and J shed 3 bases, with 14 bases lying between them. The CDR3 sequence is CASSRPTGIYEQYF. The DNA of the CDR3 is TGCGCCAGCAGCCGACCGACAGGTATCTACGAGCAGTACTTC.

This clone appeared many times. The gene calls are TRBV7-8 and TRBJ2-3, with D possibly being TRBD2 (6 bases). CDR3 length: 18 amino acids. CDR1 is SGHVS, CDR2 FQNEAQ, per germline. V was trimmed by 3 bases and J by 3 bases, leaving 22 bases between them. CDR3 nucleotide sequence: TGTGCCAGCAGCTTCACCCCTGCCGGGACTGGGCGGACAGATACGCAGTATTTT. This translates into CASSFTPAGTGRTDTQYF. The whole variable domain, filled in from reference TRBV7-8 and TRBJ2-3, reads GAGVSQSPRYKVAKRGQDVALRCDPISGHVSLFWYQQALGQGPEFLTYFQNEAQLDKSGLPSDRFFAERPEGSVSTLKIQRTQQEDSAVYLCASSFTPAGTGRTDTQYFGPGTRLTVL.

In this sample, this clone turned up once. The chain carries TRBV20-1 and TRBJ1-1; 9 bases match TRBD1. The CDR3 is 15 amino acids. Germline CDR1 DFQATT, CDR2 SNEGSKA (reference sequence). The ends lost 1 base at V and 0 bases at J; junction bases unmatched: 3. The CDR3 reads CSARGDREVNTEAFF. DNA for the CDR3: TGCAGTGCTAGAGGGGACAGGGAGGTGAACACTGAAGCTTTCTTT.

The table lists this clone with many counts. This may arise from a read error, as a much more abundant clone is one base away. As the CDR3 is not closed by the conserved phenylalanine or tryptophan, this likely results from a read error. J is TRBJ2-2 and V is TRBV18; D may be TRBD2 (5 bases). The CDR3 has 15 residues. Germline CDR1 and CDR2: KGHSH and LQKENI. Deletions cut 2 bases from V and 6 bases from J, with 13 bases between. In DNA, the CDR3 is TGTGCCAGCTCACCAAGAGAGGGCCGGGCCGGGGAGCTGTTTTCT. Amino acid sequence: CASSPREGRAGELFS.

With respect to this clone: A single base separates this from a much larger clone, so it may be a read error. CDR3 nucleotides: TGCGCCAGCAGCGCGACGGGTTCTGTGGCCAACGTCCTGACTTTC. Translated, it gives CASSATGSVANVLTF. The chain uses TRBV5-1 and TRBJ2-6; D unclear. Germline CDR1 and CDR2: SGHRS and YFSETQ. The CDR3 is 15 amino acids.

The sample holds many counts of this clone. The rearrangement uses TRBV9 and TRBJ2-1, with 10 bases aligning to TRBD1. J gave up 9 bases and V 4 bases, and 7 bases lay outside the gene matches. The germline V gene encodes CDR1 SGDLS and CDR2 YYNGEE. CDR3 length: 14 amino acids. The CDR3 DNA is TGTGCCAGCAGCCGGGACAGGGGAGGGTTTGAGCAGTTCTTC. Translation gives CASSRDRGGFEQFF.

This clone showed up many times. V gene TRBV12-3 or TRBV12-4 combines with J gene TRBJ1-1, with D possibly being TRBD1 (6 bases). Trimming pared 3 bases from V and 1 base from J, leaving 9 bases between. This CDR3 is 14 amino acids long. CDR3 DNA sequence: TGTGCCAGCAGTTTGGGGGGCGAGAACACTGAAGCTTTCTTT. Amino acids: CASSLGGENTEAFF.

Regarding this clone: Relative to the germline gene, one junction end is altered; a read error may explain this. The rearrangement joins TRBV27 to TRBJ1-2, with D possibly TRBD1 on 5 matching bases. The germline CDR1 and CDR2 sequences are MNHEY and SMNVEV (reference sequence). The CDR3 extends over 13 amino acids. The DNA of the CDR3 is TGTGCCAGCAGGCGGGGGTATACCTATGTCTACACCTTC. Translated, it gives CASRRGYTYVYTF.

This clone was seen just once. DNA of the CDR3: TGCGCCAGCAGCCTGTGGGGGGGCGCGGGCACTGAAGCTTTCTTT. Its protein product is CASSLWGGAGTEAFF. The chain employs TRBV5-1 and TRBJ1-1; D may be TRBD1 (6 bases). The CDR3 is made up of 15 amino acids. CDR1 and CDR2 (germline): SGHRS, YFSETQ. Trimming stripped 4 bases from V and 4 bases from J, with 17 bases between.